The entry below gives a single TCR beta chain sequence along with its context. These data come from a study of patients and donors after allogeneic stem cell transplantation. TCRdb redid the calling of the RT-PCR reads with MiXCR, one entry per CDR3 protein. This table has 200,000 to 250,000 distinct CDR3 sequences, roughly 38% appearing once. The length of the CDR3 is 12 residues. Deletions cut 3 bases from V and 1 base from J, with 6 bases between. Germline V gives CDR1 SQVTM, CDR2 ANQGSEA. The receptor was derived from a human donor who was either an allogeneic HSCT recipient or a stem cell or donor lymphocyte infusion donor (not recorded which). It is not recorded whose cells these are; they may come from a transplant donor. The chain has TRBV29-1 and TRBJ2-5, with D perhaps being TRBD1 or TRBD2 (5 bases each). Sequencing was done on a sample of blood, either unsorted or a sorted T cell fraction (not recorded which). The CDR3 sequence: CSVERGQETQYF. Written as DNA, the CDR3 is TGCAGCGTTGAGAGGGGCCAAGAGACCCAGTACTTC.